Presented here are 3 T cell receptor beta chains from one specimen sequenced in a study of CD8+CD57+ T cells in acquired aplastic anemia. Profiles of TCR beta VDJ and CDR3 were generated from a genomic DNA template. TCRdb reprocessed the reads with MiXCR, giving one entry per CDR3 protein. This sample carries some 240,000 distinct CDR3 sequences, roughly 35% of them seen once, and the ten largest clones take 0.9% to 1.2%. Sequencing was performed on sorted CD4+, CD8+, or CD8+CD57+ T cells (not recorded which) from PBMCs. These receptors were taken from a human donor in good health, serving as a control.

CDR3 nucleotides: TGTGCCAGCAGTAACCGGGACAGGAGTATAGGCTACACCTTC. The encoded protein is CASSNRDRSIGYTF. This chain uses TRBV6-5 with TRBJ1-2; 8 bases fit TRBD1. The CDR3 has 14 amino acids. V trimming: 5 bases; J trimming: 8 bases; junction bases outside the gene matches: 10. The germline gives CDR1 MNHEY, CDR2 SVGAGI.

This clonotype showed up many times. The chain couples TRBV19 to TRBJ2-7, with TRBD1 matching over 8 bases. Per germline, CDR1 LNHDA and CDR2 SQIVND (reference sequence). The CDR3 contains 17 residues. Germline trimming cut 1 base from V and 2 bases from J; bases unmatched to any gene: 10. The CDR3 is CASSIAGDRTLAYEQYF. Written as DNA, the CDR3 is TGTGCCAGTAGTATAGCGGGGGACAGGACGTTAGCCTACGAGCAGTACTTC.

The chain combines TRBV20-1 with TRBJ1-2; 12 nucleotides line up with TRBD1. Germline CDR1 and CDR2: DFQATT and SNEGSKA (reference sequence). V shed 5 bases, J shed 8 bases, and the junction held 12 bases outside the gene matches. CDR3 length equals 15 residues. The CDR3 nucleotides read TGCAGTGCTGAAACATCCGGGACAGGGGGCTTCGGCTACACCTTC. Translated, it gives CSAETSGTGGFGYTF.